This TCR beta chain stems from a study of breast tumors, draining lymph nodes, adjacent tissues. One entry per CDR3 protein, called by TCRdb with MiXCR from the multiplex PCR reads. The table includes roughly 100,000 distinct CDR3 sequences, roughly 33% detected once. This clonotype was detected many times. Its antigen is still unknown. Germline CDR1 reads MNHNS; CDR2 reads SASEGT. Losses at the gene ends were 6 bases for V and 6 bases for J; bases not matched to a gene: 7. The length of the CDR3 is 13 residues. Notes on the study in general: Compared with lymph nodes, tumors were less diverse; compared with nontumor tissue, more. Compared with basal-like, luminal-like tumors shared significantly more repertoire with nontumor tissue. Findings are consistent with lymph node origin and intratumoral expansion of most tumor T cells.

Axillary draining lymph nodes of breast cancer patients supplied the node samples. Sequenced material: axillary lymph node tissue. The V call is TRBV6-1, the J call TRBJ2-5; 7 bases line up with TRBD1. This receptor was taken from a female donor with breast cancer. Some clones in this sample may be carry-over from other donors' samples. CDR3 sequence (DNA): TGTGCCAGCAGAGACGGCAGGGGGAAGACCCAGTACTTC. Translation: CASRDGRGKTQYF.